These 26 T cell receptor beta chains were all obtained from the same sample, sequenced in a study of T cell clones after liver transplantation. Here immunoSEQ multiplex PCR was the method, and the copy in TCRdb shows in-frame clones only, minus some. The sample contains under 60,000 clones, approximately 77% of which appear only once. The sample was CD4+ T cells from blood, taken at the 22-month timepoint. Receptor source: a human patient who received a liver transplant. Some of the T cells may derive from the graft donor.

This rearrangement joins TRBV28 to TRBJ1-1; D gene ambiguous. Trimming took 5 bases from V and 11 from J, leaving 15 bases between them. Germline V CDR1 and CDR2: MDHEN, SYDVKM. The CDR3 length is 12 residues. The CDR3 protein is CASSPSAREAFF. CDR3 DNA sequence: TGTGCCAGCAGTCCCTCAGCGAGAGAGGCTTTCTTT.

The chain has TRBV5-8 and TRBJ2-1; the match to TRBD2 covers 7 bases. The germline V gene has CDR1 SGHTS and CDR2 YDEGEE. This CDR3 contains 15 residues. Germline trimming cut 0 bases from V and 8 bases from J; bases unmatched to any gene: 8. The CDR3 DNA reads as TGTGCCAGCAGCTTGGCATGGATAGCGGGTGATGAGCAGTTCTTC. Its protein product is CASSLAWIAGDEQFF.

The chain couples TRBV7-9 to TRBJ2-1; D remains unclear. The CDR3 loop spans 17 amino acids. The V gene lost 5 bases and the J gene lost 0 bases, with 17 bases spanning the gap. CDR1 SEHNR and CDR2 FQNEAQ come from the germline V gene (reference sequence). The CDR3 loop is CASSPRPATPSYNEQFF. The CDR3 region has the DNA TGTGCCAGCAGCCCTCGGCCCGCAACCCCCTCCTACAATGAGCAGTTCTTC.

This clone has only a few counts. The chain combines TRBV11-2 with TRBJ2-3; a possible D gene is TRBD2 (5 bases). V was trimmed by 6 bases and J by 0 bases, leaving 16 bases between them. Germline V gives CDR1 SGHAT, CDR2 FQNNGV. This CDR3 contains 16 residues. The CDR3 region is CASSPPRGRSTDTQYF. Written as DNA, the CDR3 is TGTGCCAGCAGTCCCCCTCGGGGAAGGAGCACAGATACGCAGTATTTT.

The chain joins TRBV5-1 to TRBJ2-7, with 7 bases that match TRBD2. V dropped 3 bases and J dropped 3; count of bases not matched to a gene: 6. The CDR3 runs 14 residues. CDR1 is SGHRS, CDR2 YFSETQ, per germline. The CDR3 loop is CASSSSGGDYEQYF. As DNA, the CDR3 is TGCGCCAGCAGCTCAAGTGGGGGGGACTACGAGCAGTACTTC.

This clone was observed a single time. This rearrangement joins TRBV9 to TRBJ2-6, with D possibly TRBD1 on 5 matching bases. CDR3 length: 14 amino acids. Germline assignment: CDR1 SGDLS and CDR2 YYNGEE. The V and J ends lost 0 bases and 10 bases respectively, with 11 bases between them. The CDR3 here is CASSVEGAPNVLTF. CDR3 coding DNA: TGTGCCAGCAGCGTAGAAGGGGCGCCAAACGTCCTGACTTTC.

The CDR3 nucleotides are TGTGCCAGCAGCCCAGAGGGCGCGAACACTGAAGCTTTCTTT. Translating it yields CASSPEGANTEAFF. The chain links TRBV2 to TRBJ1-1; no firm D call. From germline, CDR1 is SNHLY and CDR2 FYNNEI. The CDR3 sequence is 14 residues long. The V end was cut by 6 bases, the J end by 1 base, with 12 bases between.

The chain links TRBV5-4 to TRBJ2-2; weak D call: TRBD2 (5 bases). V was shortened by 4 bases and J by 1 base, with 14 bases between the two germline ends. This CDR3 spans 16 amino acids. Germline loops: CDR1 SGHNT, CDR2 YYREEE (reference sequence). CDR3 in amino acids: CASSLKGRVNTGELFF. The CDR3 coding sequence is TGTGCCAGCAGCCTGAAAGGGCGGGTGAACACCGGGGAGCTGTTTTTT.

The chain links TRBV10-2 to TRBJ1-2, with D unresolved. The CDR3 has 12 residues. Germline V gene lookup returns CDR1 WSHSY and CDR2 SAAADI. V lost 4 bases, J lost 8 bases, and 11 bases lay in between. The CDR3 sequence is CASSVDPTGYTF. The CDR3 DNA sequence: TGCGCCAGCAGTGTGGACCCGACGGGCTACACCTTC.

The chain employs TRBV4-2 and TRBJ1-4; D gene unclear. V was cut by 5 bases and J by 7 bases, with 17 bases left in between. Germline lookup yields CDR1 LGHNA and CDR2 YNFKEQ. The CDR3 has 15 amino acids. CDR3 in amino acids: CASSLEPRRGEKLFF. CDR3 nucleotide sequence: TGTGCCAGCAGCTTGGAGCCTAGAAGAGGTGAAAAACTGTTTTTT.

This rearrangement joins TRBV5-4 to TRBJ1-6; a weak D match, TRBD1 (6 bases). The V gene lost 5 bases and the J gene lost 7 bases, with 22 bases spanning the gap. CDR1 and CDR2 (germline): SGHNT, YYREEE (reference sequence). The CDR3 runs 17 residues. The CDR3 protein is CASRANFGRGLNSPLHF. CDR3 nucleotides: TGTGCCAGCAGGGCCAATTTTGGCAGGGGCCTGAATTCACCCCTCCACTTT.

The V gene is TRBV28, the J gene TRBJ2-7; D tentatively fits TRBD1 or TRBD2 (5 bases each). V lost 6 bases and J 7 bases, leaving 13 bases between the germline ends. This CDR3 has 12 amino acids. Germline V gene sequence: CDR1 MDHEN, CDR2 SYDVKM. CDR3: CASRPMWGEQYF. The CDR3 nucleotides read TGTGCCAGCAGACCTATGTGGGGGGAGCAGTACTTC.

The CDR3 bases are TGTGCCACCAGTAACAGGGGACGCAATCAGCCCCAGCATTTT. Translating it yields CATSNRGRNQPQHF. The rearrangement uses TRBV15 and TRBJ1-5, with TRBD1 matching over 7 bases. CDR3 size: 14 residues. CDR1 is LNHNV and CDR2 is YYDKDF in the germline V gene (reference sequence). The J segment lost 2 bases and the V segment lost 6 bases, leaving 4 bases of the junction unmatched.

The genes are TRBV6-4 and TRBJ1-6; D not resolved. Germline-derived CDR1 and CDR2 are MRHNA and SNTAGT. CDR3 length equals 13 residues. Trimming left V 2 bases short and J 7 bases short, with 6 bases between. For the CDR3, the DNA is TGTGCCAGCAGTGACGGGTCCAATTCACCCCTCCACTTT. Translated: CASSDGSNSPLHF.

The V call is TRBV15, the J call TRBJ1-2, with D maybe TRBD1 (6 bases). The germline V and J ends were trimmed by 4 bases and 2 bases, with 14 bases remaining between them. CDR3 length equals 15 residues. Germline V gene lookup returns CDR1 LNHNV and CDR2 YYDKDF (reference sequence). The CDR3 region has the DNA TGTGCCACCAGCATATACGACAGGCCAAACTATGGCTACACCTTC. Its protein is CATSIYDRPNYGYTF.

The CDR3 region has the DNA TGTGCCAGCAGCTATTCGGGACAGGGGAACACTGAAGCTTTCTTT. This sequence encodes CASSYSGQGNTEAFF. V gene TRBV4-2 combines with J gene TRBJ1-1, with TRBD1 identical over 9 bases. From germline, CDR1 is LGHNA and CDR2 YNFKEQ. There are 15 residues in the CDR3. The junction had 5 bases not matched to a gene; V was cut back by 5 bases and J by 1 base.

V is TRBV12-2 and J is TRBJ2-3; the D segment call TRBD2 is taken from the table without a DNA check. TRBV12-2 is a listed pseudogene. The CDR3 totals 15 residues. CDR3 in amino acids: CASRISGGYTDTQYF. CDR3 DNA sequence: TGTGCAAGTCGCATTAGCGGGGGGTACACAGATACGCAGTATTTT.

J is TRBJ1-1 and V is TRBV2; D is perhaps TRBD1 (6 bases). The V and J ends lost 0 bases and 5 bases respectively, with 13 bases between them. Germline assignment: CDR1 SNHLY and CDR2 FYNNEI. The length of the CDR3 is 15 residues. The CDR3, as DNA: TGTGCCAGCAGTGAAGCGGGGGCAGGGGATACTGAAGCTTTCTTT. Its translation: CASSEAGAGDTEAFF.

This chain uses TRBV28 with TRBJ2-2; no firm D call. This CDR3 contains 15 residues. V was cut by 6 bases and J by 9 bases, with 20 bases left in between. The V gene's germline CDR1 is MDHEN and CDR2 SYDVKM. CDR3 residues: CASRGEAAQNRELFF. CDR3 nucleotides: TGTGCCAGCAGGGGCGAAGCAGCCCAGAACCGGGAGCTGTTTTTT.

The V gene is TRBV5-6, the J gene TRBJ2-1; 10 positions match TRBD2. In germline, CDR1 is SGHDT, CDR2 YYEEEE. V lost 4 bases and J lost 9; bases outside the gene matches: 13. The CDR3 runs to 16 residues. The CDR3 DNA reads TGTGCCAGCAGCCTTAAGCGGGGGGGCTTTGCAGGTGAGCAGTTCTTC. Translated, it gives CASSLKRGGFAGEQFF.

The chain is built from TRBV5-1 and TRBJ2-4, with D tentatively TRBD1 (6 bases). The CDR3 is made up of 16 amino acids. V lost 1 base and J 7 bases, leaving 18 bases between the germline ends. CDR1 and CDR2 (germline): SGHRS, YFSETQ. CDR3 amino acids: CASSLSAGVKGNIQYF. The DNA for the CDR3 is TGCGCCAGCAGCTTGTCAGCAGGGGTTAAGGGGAACATTCAGTACTTC.

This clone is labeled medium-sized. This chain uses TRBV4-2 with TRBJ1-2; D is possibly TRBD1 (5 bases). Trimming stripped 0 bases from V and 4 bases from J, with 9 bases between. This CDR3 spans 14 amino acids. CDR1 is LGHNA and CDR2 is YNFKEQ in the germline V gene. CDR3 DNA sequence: TGTGCCAGCAGCCAAGAGGGGGGGACCTATGGCTACACCTTC. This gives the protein CASSQEGGTYGYTF.

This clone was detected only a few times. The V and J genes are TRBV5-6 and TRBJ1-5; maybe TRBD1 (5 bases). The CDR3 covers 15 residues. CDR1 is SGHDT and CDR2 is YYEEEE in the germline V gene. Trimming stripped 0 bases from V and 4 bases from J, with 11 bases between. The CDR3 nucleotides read TGTGCCAGCAGCTTGGGTGACAGACCTAATCAGCCCCAGCATTTT. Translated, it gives CASSLGDRPNQPQHF.

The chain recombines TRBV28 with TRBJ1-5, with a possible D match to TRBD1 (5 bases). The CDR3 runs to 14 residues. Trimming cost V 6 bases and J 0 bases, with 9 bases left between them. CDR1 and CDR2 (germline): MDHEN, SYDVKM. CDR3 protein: CASRRGVSNQPQHF. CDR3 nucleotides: TGTGCCAGCAGGCGAGGGGTTAGCAATCAGCCCCAGCATTTT.

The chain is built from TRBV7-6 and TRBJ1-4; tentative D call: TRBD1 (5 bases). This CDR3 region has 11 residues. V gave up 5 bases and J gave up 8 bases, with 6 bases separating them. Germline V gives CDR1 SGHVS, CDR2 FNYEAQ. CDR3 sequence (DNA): TGTGCCAGCAGCCGGGGCGAAAAACTGTTTTTT. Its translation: CASSRGEKLFF.

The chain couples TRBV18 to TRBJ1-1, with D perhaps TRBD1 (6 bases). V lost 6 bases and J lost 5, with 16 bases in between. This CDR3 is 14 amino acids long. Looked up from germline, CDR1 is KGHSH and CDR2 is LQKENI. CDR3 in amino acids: CASSPGGARTEAFF. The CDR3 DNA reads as TGTGCCAGCTCCCCTGGGGGGGCGAGGACTGAAGCTTTCTTT.